One and the same sample provided the 31 T cell receptor beta chains below, sequenced in a study of CD8+CD57+ T cells in acquired aplastic anemia. Sequenced patients had shown CD8+CD57+ cell expansion by flow cytometry. The use of genomic DNA as template underpinned the TCR beta VDJ and CDR3 profiling. In TCRdb, the reads were re-called with MiXCR into one record per CDR3 protein. The sample lists about 40,000 distinct CDR3 sequences, roughly 69% seen once, with roughly 65% in the top ten. Source material: sorted CD4+, CD8+, or CD8+CD57+ T cells (not recorded which) from PBMCs. These receptors were taken from a human donor with aplastic anemia.

This clonotype was detected only a few times. The J gene is TRBJ2-3, the V gene TRBV29-1; 9 bases line up with TRBD2. Germline-derived CDR1 and CDR2 are SQVTM and ANQGSEA. J gave up 6 bases and V 4 bases, and 11 bases lay outside the gene matches. This CDR3 is 15 amino acids long. Here the CDR3 DNA reads TGCAGCGTTGGCGGGGGGGTTGAGGGGTCGGATACGCAGTATTTT. This translates into CSVGGGVEGSDTQYF.

This chain connects TRBV5-6 to TRBJ1-1, with 7 bases lining up with TRBD1. Trimming removed 0 bases from V and 2 bases from J; junction bases left unmatched: 7. The CDR3 runs 16 residues. Looked up from germline, CDR1 is SGHDT and CDR2 is YYEEEE. The CDR3 is CASSLVLDRANTEAFF. The DNA of the CDR3 is TGTGCCAGCAGCTTGGTCCTCGACAGGGCCAACACTGAAGCTTTCTTT.

This CDR3 reads CASSERRTDQPQHF. Written as DNA, the CDR3 is TGTGCCAGCAGTGAACGGCGGACCGATCAGCCCCAGCATTTT. This chain connects TRBV2 to TRBJ1-5; D unresolved. The V gene lost 2 bases and the J gene lost 5 bases, with 10 bases spanning the gap. Germline assignment: CDR1 SNHLY and CDR2 FYNNEI. The CDR3 is 14 amino acids. The full variable domain, completed using reference TRBV2 and TRBJ1-5, is EPEVTQTPSHQVTQMGQEVILRCVPISNHLYFYWYRQILGQKVEFLVSFYNNEISEKSEIFDDQFSVERPDGSNFTLKIRSTKLEDSAMYFCASSERRTDQPQHFGDGTRLSIL.

This clonotype has a single count. The rearrangement links TRBV2 to TRBJ2-7; a weak D match, TRBD2 (5 bases). CDR3 size: 15 residues. Trimming stripped 0 bases from V and 0 bases from J, with 9 bases between. The germline V gene has CDR1 SNHLY and CDR2 FYNNEI. The CDR3 nucleotides are TGTGCCAGCAGTGAAGCAGGACTCGACTCCTACGAGCAGTACTTC. Its translation: CASSEAGLDSYEQYF.

The chain combines TRBV19 with TRBJ1-1, with D possibly TRBD1 on 6 matching bases. The CDR3 runs to 17 residues. CDR1 is LNHDA and CDR2 is SQIVND in the germline V gene (reference sequence). Trimming removed 6 bases from V and 0 bases from J, with 20 bases in between. CDR3 in amino acids: CASSPTGTRGLNTEAFF. DNA for the CDR3: TGTGCCAGTAGCCCGACCGGGACGAGGGGGTTGAACACTGAAGCTTTCTTT.

V and J are TRBV24-1 and TRBJ1-1, with a tentative D call TRBD1 (5 bases). V lost 7 bases and J 5 bases, leaving 7 bases between the germline ends. The CDR3 is made up of 11 amino acids. In germline, CDR1 is KGHDR, CDR2 SFDVKD. The CDR3 sequence: CATRKGTEAFF. The DNA for the CDR3 is TGTGCCACCAGGAAGGGGACTGAAGCTTTCTTT.

This chain uses TRBV2 with TRBJ2-4; a weak D match, TRBD1 (6 bases). CDR1 SNHLY and CDR2 FYNNEI come from the germline V gene. The CDR3 has 15 residues. Trimming took 4 bases from V and 6 from J, leaving 16 bases between them. CDR3 in DNA: TGTGCCAGCAGTGCTATGCAGGGGTGGGGAAACATTCAGTACTTC. Encoded protein: CASSAMQGWGNIQYF.

This clonotype came up once. This chain joins TRBV7-2 and TRBJ2-5; 12 nucleotides align to TRBD2. The trim removed 5 bases at V and 5 bases at J, leaving 3 bases unmatched. CDR1 SGHTA and CDR2 FQGNSA come from the germline V gene. The length of the CDR3 is 14 residues. CDR3 nucleotides: TGTGCCAGCAGCCATACTAGCGGGAGGGAGACCCAGTACTTC. It translates to CASSHTSGRETQYF.

In its sample, this clonotype was seen a few times. The rearrangement joins TRBV6-1 to TRBJ1-3; D gene unclear. The CDR3 is made up of 15 amino acids. Trimming shortened V by 6 bases and J by 2 bases, and 14 bases separated the two germline ends. Germline V gives CDR1 MNHNS, CDR2 SASEGT. The CDR3 protein is CASRSVGFPGNTIYF. CDR3 DNA sequence: TGTGCCAGCAGGTCCGTTGGGTTTCCTGGAAACACCATATATTTT.

The rearrangement links TRBV19 to TRBJ2-7; TRBD1 is a possible D gene (5 bases). Trimming left V 3 bases short and J 2 bases short, with 11 bases between. The CDR3 spans 14 residues. Germline CDR1 LNHDA, CDR2 SQIVND (reference sequence). DNA for the CDR3: TGTGCCAGTAGTATTCGTGACAGAACCTACGAGCAGTACTTC. It translates to CASSIRDRTYEQYF.

This sequence joins TRBV7-2 and TRBJ1-4; no definite D call. There are 13 residues in the CDR3. The germline CDR1 and CDR2 sequences are SGHTA and FQGNSA. V lost 5 bases to trimming and J lost 4 bases, with 8 bases between them. The CDR3: CASSRDGNEKLFF. The CDR3 region has the DNA TGTGCCAGCAGCCGAGACGGTAATGAAAAACTGTTTTTT.

A word on this clonotype: Compared with germline, one end of the junction differs, possibly owing to a read error. This chain uses TRBV15 with TRBJ2-3; weak D call: TRBD2 (5 bases). The CDR3 extends over 15 amino acids. Germline CDR1 reads LNHNV; CDR2 reads YYDKDF (reference sequence). The CDR3 bases are TGTGCCACCATTCCGGGAACTCTAAGCACAGATACGCAGTATTTC. The encoded protein is CATIPGTLSTDTQYF.

CDR3 coding DNA: TGTGCCACCAGCAGAGATTTGGGGGAAGAGCAGTACTTC. Its protein product is CATSRDLGEEQYF. The V gene is TRBV15, the J gene TRBJ2-7, with D perhaps TRBD1 or TRBD2 (5 bases each). CDR1 is LNHNV and CDR2 is YYDKDF in the germline V gene (reference sequence). This CDR3 region has 13 residues. V lost 0 bases, J lost 7 bases, and 10 bases lay in between.

In nucleotides, the CDR3 is TGTGCCAGTAGTATCGGGGTGACGTCCTACGAGCAGTACTTC. Encoded protein: CASSIGVTSYEQYF. The rearrangement uses TRBV19 and TRBJ2-7, with D perhaps matching TRBD2 (5 bases). CDR3 length: 14 amino acids. Trimming pared 3 bases from V and 1 base from J, leaving 10 bases between. CDR1 is LNHDA and CDR2 is SQIVND in the germline V gene (reference sequence).

This clonotype has a single count. The chain has TRBV7-6 and TRBJ1-2, with D possibly being TRBD1 (5 bases). The CDR3 extends over 18 amino acids. V lost 1 base and J 0 bases, leaving 18 bases between the germline ends. Germline V gene data show CDR1 as SGHVS and CDR2 as FNYEAQ. DNA of the CDR3: TGTGCCAGCAGCTTAGGAGGCCATTGGCAGGGAGCTAACTATGGCTACACCTTC. It translates to CASSLGGHWQGANYGYTF.

The chain carries TRBV29-1 and TRBJ1-1, with 11 nucleotides matching TRBD1. This CDR3 is built from 14 residues. V gave up 7 bases and J gave up 1 base; unmatched junction bases: 5. Germline CDR1 and CDR2: SQVTM and ANQGSEA. The CDR3 region is CSGRTGGRNTEAFF. The CDR3 DNA sequence: TGCAGCGGGAGGACAGGGGGCAGGAACACTGAAGCTTTCTTT.

This clonotype showed up just once. The rearrangement uses TRBV15 and TRBJ1-5, with D possibly TRBD1 on 5 matching bases. The V gene's germline CDR1 is LNHNV and CDR2 YYDKDF (reference sequence). The CDR3 consists of 15 residues. Trimming stripped 4 bases from V and 0 bases from J, with 10 bases between. The CDR3 bases are TGTGCCACCAGCATGGGGGACCTTAGCAATCAGCCCCAGCATTTT. Protein product: CATSMGDLSNQPQHF.

This clonotype occurred many times. The rearrangement links TRBV7-9 to TRBJ1-1; no definite D call. Trimming cost V 4 bases and J 1 base, with 19 bases left between them. Germline CDR1 reads SEHNR; CDR2 reads FQNEAQ (reference sequence). The CDR3 sequence is 17 residues long. The CDR3 reads CASSSLFGVAENTEAFF. CDR3 DNA sequence: TGTGCCAGCAGCTCCCTTTTCGGGGTCGCGGAGAACACTGAAGCTTTCTTT.

The chain combines TRBV15 with TRBJ2-2, with D maybe TRBD2 (5 bases). V lost 0 bases and J lost 5, with 16 bases in between. Germline-derived CDR1 and CDR2 are LNHNV and YYDKDF (reference sequence). The CDR3 sequence is 17 residues long. CDR3 in DNA: TGTGCCACCAGCAGAGAATTCCCGGGGAGTAGTACCGGGGAGCTGTTTTTT. Translating gives CATSREFPGSSTGELFF.

The V gene is TRBV29-1, the J gene TRBJ2-7; either TRBD1 or TRBD2 may supply D (5 bases each). Trimming pared 6 bases from V and 0 bases from J, leaving 9 bases between. From germline, CDR1 is SQVTM and CDR2 ANQGSEA. The length of the CDR3 is 12 residues. The CDR3 protein is CSVGDGSYEQYF. DNA of the CDR3: TGCAGCGTGGGGGACGGCTCCTACGAGCAGTACTTC.

As concerns this clonotype: Given the absence of the conserved phenylalanine or tryptophan at the CDR3 end, a read error is likely. The rearrangement uses TRBV2 and TRBJ1-6, with D possibly matching TRBD1 (5 bases). Germline V gives CDR1 SNHLY, CDR2 FYNNEI. The CDR3 contains 15 residues. The V end lost 1 base, the J end lost 8 bases, and 12 bases lay between the germline ends. The CDR3 loop reads CASSEGRAVDSPLHS. The CDR3 DNA follows: TGTGCCAGCAGTGAAGGCAGGGCCGTTGATTCACCCCTCCACTCT.

The gene calls are TRBV7-2 and TRBJ1-2, with a weak D call TRBD1 (5 bases). The ends were cut back, 6 bases at V and 0 bases at J, with 14 bases in the middle. The CDR3 has 15 amino acids. Germline V CDR1 and CDR2: SGHTA, FQGNSA. The chain's CDR3 is CASRDDQGTNYGYTF. CDR3 coding DNA: TGTGCCAGCAGGGATGATCAGGGAACTAACTATGGCTACACCTTC.

The V gene is TRBV7-6, the J gene TRBJ2-2; 15 nucleotides align to TRBD2. This CDR3 is built from 18 residues. The junction had 11 bases not matched to a gene; V was cut back by 5 bases and J by 7 bases. The germline CDR1 and CDR2 sequences are SGHVS and FNYEAQ. The CDR3 DNA is TGTGCCAGCAGCCCAGGACTAGCGGGAGGGCCGGTGGTCGGGGAGCTGTTTTTT. It yields the protein CASSPGLAGGPVVGELFF.

This chain connects TRBV6-1 to TRBJ1-3, with D perhaps matching TRBD1 (6 bases). V was cut by 10 bases and J by 0 bases, with 10 bases left in between. The CDR3 runs to 13 residues. The germline gives CDR1 MNHNS, CDR2 SASEGT. Here the CDR3 DNA reads TGTGCCACCAAGGACAGCTCTGGAAACACCATATATTTT. This codes for CATKDSSGNTIYF.

The chain employs TRBV19 and TRBJ2-7; D tentatively reads TRBD1 or TRBD2 (7 bases each). The germline gives CDR1 LNHDA, CDR2 SQIVND (reference sequence). V dropped 5 bases and J dropped 7 bases, with 15 bases sitting between them. The CDR3 covers 13 residues. The CDR3 DNA follows: TGTGCCAGTAGTGTGCAGGGGGGGGAAGAGCAGTACTTC. Protein: CASSVQGGEEQYF.

Ten or more counts support this clonotype. The chain has TRBV12-3 or TRBV12-4 and TRBJ1-1, with 9 bases aligning to TRBD1. The CDR3 has 16 amino acids. J lost 5 bases, V lost 6 bases, and 13 bases had no gene match. This chain's CDR3 is CASRPRGTGTGTEAFF. The CDR3 bases are TGTGCCAGCAGACCACGGGGGACAGGGACTGGAACTGAAGCTTTCTTT.

This sequence joins TRBV19 and TRBJ2-7, with 10 positions matching TRBD1. The CDR3 contains 14 residues. V lost 6 bases and J lost 3; bases outside the gene matches: 5. Germline CDR1 is LNHDA and CDR2 is SQIVND (reference sequence). CDR3 nucleotide sequence: TGTGCCAGTAGCTGGACAGGGGGGATCTACGAGCAGTACTTC. It codes for CASSWTGGIYEQYF.

This clonotype appeared many times. V usage is TRBV12-3 or TRBV12-4 and J usage is TRBJ1-4, with D unresolved. Trimming stripped 2 bases from V and 2 bases from J, with 6 bases between. The CDR3 is made up of 14 amino acids. The CDR3 sequence is CASSLMGTNEKLFF. For the CDR3, the DNA is TGTGCCAGCAGTTTAATGGGCACTAATGAAAAACTGTTTTTT.

CDR3 in amino acids: CASSQQGLNTEAFF. The CDR3 nucleotides are TGTGCCAGCAGTCAACAGGGACTGAACACTGAAGCTTTCTTT. This chain uses TRBV12-3 or TRBV12-4 with TRBJ1-1, with D possibly being TRBD1 (6 bases). Trimming removed 5 bases at V and 0 bases at J, with 10 bases between. The CDR3 spans 14 residues.

V gene TRBV2 combines with J gene TRBJ1-5, with unresolved D. This CDR3 region has 13 residues. V lost 7 bases and J lost 5, with 12 bases in between. In germline, CDR1 is SNHLY, CDR2 FYNNEI. The DNA of the CDR3 is TGTGCCAGCAAAAAAGGGTGGGATCAGCCCCAGCATTTT. Translating it yields CASKKGWDQPQHF.

In its sample, this clonotype is medium-sized. The rearrangement joins TRBV20-1 to TRBJ1-2; D gene ambiguous. Germline V CDR1 and CDR2: DFQATT, SNEGSKA (reference sequence). The CDR3 contains 9 residues. The CDR3 DNA is TGCTACTCTAACTATGGCTACACCTTC. Its translation is CYSNYGYTF.